A selection of T cell receptor beta chains follows, all from one sample in a study of blood T cell repertoires in COVID-19. This table comes from immunoSEQ multiplex PCR, and its TCRdb copy is limited to in-frame clones, with some not included. The sample includes 110,000 or so clones, around 89% of them seen just once. Sequenced: peripheral blood. These receptors were obtained from a woman aged 45 to 65 with acute or convalescent COVID-19. Both conserved end residues are part of each CDR3. Fields, in order: J gene, clone size, D gene, V gene, CDR3 DNA, CDR3 protein. A D gene is named only where the DNA matches it firmly. Some rows mark clone size as missing; the rest say once, few, many or name a class of expanded clone.

TRBJ2-5	once	TRBD2	TRBV5-1	TGCGCCAGCAGCTTGGGACTAGCGTACGAGACCCAGTACTTC	CASSLGLAYETQYF
TRBJ1-2	NA	TRBD1	TRBV7-3	TGTGCCAGCAGCCTGACAGGGGGATATGGCTACACCTTC	CASSLTGGYGYTF
TRBJ2-7	once	NA	TRBV5-1	TGCGCCAGCAGCTACGGGGGGCAGCAGTACTTC	CASSYGGQQYF
TRBJ2-7	NA	TRBD2	TRBV7-9	TGTGCCAGCACCCTACTAGCGGGGGCCTCCGGGGTTGGCTACGAGCAGTACTTC	CASTLLAGASGVGYEQYF
TRBJ1-2	NA	TRBD1	TRBV12-3/TRBV12-4	TGTGCCAGCAGTTTCGCGGCAGGGGGAGGCTACACCTTC	CASSFAAGGGYTF
TRBJ2-5	NA	NA	TRBV29-1	TGCAGCGTTGTACGCCGGGAAAGTGAGGAGACCCAGTACTTC	CSVVRRESEETQYF
TRBJ2-1	NA	TRBD2	TRBV5-1	TGCGCCAGCAGCTTGTCGACCGGGGGGACTAACAATGAGCAGTTCTTC	CASSLSTGGTNNEQFF
TRBJ1-2	NA	TRBD1	TRBV7-2	TGTGCCAGCAGCTTAGGTCGACAGGGGGCGTATGGCTACACCTTC	CASSLGRQGAYGYTF
TRBJ1-4	NA	NA	TRBV28	TGTGCCAGCAGTCAGGGGTTTCGGGGTGAAAAACTGTTTTTT	CASSQGFRGEKLFF
TRBJ2-5	NA	TRBD1	TRBV5-6	TGTGCCAGCAGCTTAGGGGGCAACACTCCAGAGACCCAGTACTTC	CASSLGGNTPETQYF
TRBJ1-4	NA	NA	TRBV6-5	TGTGCCAGCAGGGATGGAGGGCAAACCAATGAAAAACTGTTTTTT	CASRDGGQTNEKLFF
TRBJ2-2	NA	TRBD1	TRBV5-1	TGCGCCAGCAGCATAACAGGGGCCAACACCGGGGAGCTGTTTTTT	CASSITGANTGELFF
TRBJ2-2	NA	NA	TRBV24-1	TGTGCCACCAGTGATTGGAGGGCGGGAAATGTCGCCGGGGAGCTGTTTTTT	CATSDWRAGNVAGELFF
TRBJ2-1	NA	TRBD2	TRBV27	TGTGCCAGCAGTTTATGGACTAGCGGGGGGGCTGGTGAGCAGTTCTTC	CASSLWTSGGAGEQFF
TRBJ2-1	NA	NA	TRBV5-1	TGCGCCAGCAGCTTGGAGCAGGGGTCTAGTAGAGGGCAGTTCTTC	CASSLEQGSSRGQFF
TRBJ2-1	NA	NA	TRBV14	TGTGCCAGCAGCCAGTCCTCAGGGTTAAGGCAGTTCTTC	CASSQSSGLRQFF
TRBJ2-5	NA	TRBD1	TRBV7-2	TGTGCCAGCAGCTCGAACAGGGGGAGGGAGACCCAGTACTTC	CASSSNRGRETQYF
TRBJ1-6	NA	NA	TRBV7-9	TGTGCCAGCAGCCCGTCCAATTCACCCCTCCACTTT	CASSPSNSPLHF
TRBJ1-3	NA	NA	TRBV6-2/TRBV6-3	TGTGCCAGCAGTTACCAGCCTCCGCCGAAGACAGTTATAGGTTACACCATATATTTT	CASSYQPPPKTVIGYTIYF
TRBJ1-2	NA	TRBD1	TRBV10-2	TGCGCCAGCTCGGCGGGACAGAGCTATGGCTACACCTTC	CASSAGQSYGYTF
TRBJ1-2	NA	TRBD1	TRBV10-3	TGTGCCACAGCCTCCTCGGGACAGAGCTATGGCTACACCTTC	CATASSGQSYGYTF
TRBJ1-4	NA	NA	TRBV20-1	TGCAGTGCTAGTTTCTCCAGGGCCAATGAAAAACTGTTTTTT	CSASFSRANEKLFF
TRBJ1-4	NA	TRBD1	TRBV19	TGTGCCAGTACCCCCGGGACAGTTTCTGAAAAACTGTTTTTT	CASTPGTVSEKLFF
TRBJ1-4	NA	NA	TRBV9	TGTGCCAGCAGCGTAAGGCCTACGGGGAGAGATGAAAAACTGTTTTTT	CASSVRPTGRDEKLFF
TRBJ2-7	NA	TRBD2	TRBV10-3	TGTGCCACAATCCCCCGGCCGGGGCGGGGACTAGTTATCTCCGAGCAGTACTTC	CATIPRPGRGLVISEQYF
TRBJ2-5	NA	TRBD1	TRBV10-2	TGCGCCGTTGGACAGGGGGCGCTTGAGACCCAGTACTTC	CAVGQGALETQYF
TRBJ2-1	NA	NA	TRBV30	TGTGCCTGGGGAGCAGGGGCTCGTAACTACAATGAGCAGTTCTTC	CAWGAGARNYNEQFF
TRBJ1-4	NA	NA	TRBV6-2/TRBV6-3	TGTGCCAGCAGTTACTATTCACCTAGTGCTGCAACTAATGAAAAACTGTTTTTT	CASSYYSPSAATNEKLFF
TRBJ1-1	NA	NA	TRBV28	TGTGCCAGCAGTCCGGGACTGATGAACACTGAAGCTTTCTTT	CASSPGLMNTEAFF
TRBJ1-1	NA	TRBD1	TRBV2	TGTGCCAGCAGTGAAGGGGACAGGGGCGGCGGCACTGAAGCTTTCTTT	CASSEGDRGGGTEAFF
TRBJ2-1	NA	NA	TRBV7-3	TGTGCCAGCAGCTTATCGCGGGATTCGAACAATGAGCAGTTCTTC	CASSLSRDSNNEQFF
TRBJ2-4	NA	TRBD1	TRBV4-3	TGCGCCAGCAGTCAGGACAGGGGAGGCAAAAACATTCAGTACTTC	CASSQDRGGKNIQYF